The T cell receptor (beta chain) described here comes from a study of blood T cells in healthy people across ages. Primers used in a second PCR of roughly 7 to 11 cycles were a sample-barcoded 5' primer and a J-beta primer mix. TCRdb reprocessed the 5' RACE reads via MiXCR and lists one record per CDR3 protein. The repertoire holds approximately 1.5 million distinct CDR3 sequences, roughly 43% seen once, with around 4% in the top ten. Researchers collected approximately 9.5 milliliters of peripheral blood from every single donor. Overall study results and limits: Estimated diversity, derived from one million T cells, was regarded as an underestimate. Comparison with aged donors showed that long-lived donors had more naive CD4+ cells and higher diversity.

Comment on this clonotype: The antigen is undetermined.

This receptor was taken from a woman in her late teens or twenties in good health. Sequenced sample: blood.

CDR3 nucleotide sequence: TGCAGCGTTGAAGATCGCCGGCGAAACACTGAAGCTTTCTTT. Its protein product is CSVEDRRRNTEAFF. This rearrangement joins TRBV29-1 to TRBJ1-1; D remains ambiguous. The V end lost 0 bases, the J end lost 2 bases, and 10 bases lay between the germline ends. CDR3 length: 14 amino acids. Germline-derived CDR1 and CDR2 are SQVTM and ANQGSEA. The variable domain in full, with the rest retrieved from reference TRBV29-1 and TRBJ1-1, is SAVISQKPSRDICQRGTSLTIQCQVDSQVTMMFWYRQQPGQSLTLIATANQGSEATYESGFVIDKFPISRPNLTFSTLTVSNMSPEDSSIYLCSVEDRRRNTEAFFGQGTRLTVV.